A selection of T cell receptor beta chains follows, all from one sample in a study of PD-L1 blockade in urothelial cancer. Produced via immunoSEQ multiplex PCR; TCRdb's table is partial and in-frame only. The sample lists tens of thousands of clones; 84% were seen once. This specimen consisted of PBMCs, obtained around atezolizumab (anti-PD-L1) treatment. All receptors come from a man in his 60s with urothelial cancer. Each CDR3 is given with its conserved first and last residue. D genes are given only for firm matches. Size is omitted from some rows. Given values are once, few, many or a class for expanded clones.

D: TRBD1
J: TRBJ2-5
size: -
V: TRBV19
DNA: TGTGCCAGTAGTTCCCAGACAGGGTCCGCGACCCAGTACTTC
CDR3: CASSSQTGSATQYF

D: TRBD1
J: TRBJ1-5
size: few
V: TRBV6-6
DNA: TGTGCCAGCAGCACAGGGGGAGGGAATCAGCCCCAGCATTTT
CDR3: CASSTGGGNQPQHF

D: TRBD1
J: TRBJ1-1
size: -
V: TRBV29-1
DNA: TGCAGCGTTGCTGGGGACAGTGACACTGAAGCTTTCTTT
CDR3: CSVAGDSDTEAFF

D: -
J: TRBJ2-7
size: -
V: TRBV2
DNA: TGTGCCAGCAGTGTCGGTGGGGGGGGCGCCTACGAGCAGTACTTC
CDR3: CASSVGGGGAYEQYF

D: -
J: TRBJ1-5
size: -
V: TRBV27
DNA: TGTGCCAGCAGTCCCGCCCTGCCAGGCCAAAGGGCAGGGCTGCTTAGCAATCAGCCCCAGCATTTT
CDR3: CASSPALPGQRAGLLSNQPQHF

D: TRBD1
J: TRBJ2-7
size: -
V: TRBV27
DNA: TGTGCCAGCAGTGGCCAGGACAGGACCTACGAGCAGTACTTC
CDR3: CASSGQDRTYEQYF

D: TRBD1
J: TRBJ1-1
size: -
V: TRBV11-3
DNA: TGTGCCAGCAGCTCCAGGGGGTCGGTGAACACTGAAGCTTTCTTT
CDR3: CASSSRGSVNTEAFF

D: -
J: TRBJ1-1
size: few
V: TRBV20-1
DNA: TGCAGTGCTTCAGAGAACACTGAAGCTTTCTTT
CDR3: CSASENTEAFF

D: -
J: TRBJ1-1
size: -
V: TRBV2
DNA: TGTGCCAGCAGTGTCGGTCTGAACACTGAAGCTTTCTTT
CDR3: CASSVGLNTEAFF

D: TRBD1
J: TRBJ1-3
size: -
V: TRBV5-1
DNA: TGCGCCAGCAGCTTGGCCCGACAGGGATCTGGAAACACCATATATTTT
CDR3: CASSLARQGSGNTIYF

D: -
J: TRBJ2-7
size: -
V: TRBV5-4
DNA: TGTGCCAGCAGCCCCCCTTCCGGTGCTATCTACGAGCAGTACTTC
CDR3: CASSPPSGAIYEQYF

D: -
J: TRBJ1-2
size: -
V: TRBV6-5
DNA: TGTGCCAGCAGTTACTCGGCAGGGGCCCACTATGGCTACACCTTC
CDR3: CASSYSAGAHYGYTF

D: TRBD1
J: TRBJ2-3
size: -
V: TRBV11-3
DNA: TGTGCCAGCAGTTCGGGGGGGACAGGGGCAGATACGCAGTATTTT
CDR3: CASSSGGTGADTQYF

D: TRBD1
J: TRBJ2-2
size: once
V: TRBV19
DNA: TGTGCCAGTAGTAGGGCAGGGGGCAGGACCGGGGAGCTGTTTTTT
CDR3: CASSRAGGRTGELFF

D: TRBD1
J: TRBJ2-1
size: few
V: TRBV6-1
DNA: TGTGCCAGCAGTGGCGACAGGGGGCGCTCCTACAATGAGCAGTTCTTC
CDR3: CASSGDRGRSYNEQFF

D: -
J: TRBJ2-4
size: -
V: TRBV28
DNA: TGTGCCAGCAGTGCATATAGGACATCGAGGGAGGACATTCAGTACTTC
CDR3: CASSAYRTSREDIQYF

D: -
J: TRBJ2-3
size: -
V: TRBV5-8
DNA: TGTGCCAGCAGCTTGGCCGGGGGAGGCACAGATACGCAGTATTTT
CDR3: CASSLAGGGTDTQYF